The rows below give T cell receptor beta chains drawn from one sample of a study of cytotoxic CD8 clonotypes in ibrutinib-treated CLL. The protocol was immunoSEQ multiplex PCR, while the TCRdb copy is restricted to in-frame clones and leaves out a portion. There are 250,000 to 350,000 clones in the sample; approximately 76% occur only once, and around 5.3% lies in the top ten. The source was PBMCs, collected at disease progression, from a patient treated with ibrutinib. Receptor source: a human donor with chronic lymphocytic leukemia. Each CDR3 is given with its conserved first and last residue. A D gene is named only where the DNA matches it firmly. Some rows mark clone size as missing; the rest say once, few, many or name a class of expanded clone.

TRBV11-2,NA,TRBJ2-1,TRBD2,CASSPHAGVYNEQFF,TGTGCCAGCAGCCCTCACGCGGGGGTCTACAATGAGCAGTTCTTC
TRBV18,few,TRBJ2-5,NA,CASSPLGETQYF,TGTGCCAGCTCACCACTCGGAGAGACCCAGTACTTC
TRBV12-5,NA,TRBJ2-1,TRBD2,CAIPGSGSYNEQFF,TGTGCTATCCCGGGTAGCGGGAGTTACAATGAGCAGTTCTTC
TRBV4-1,once,TRBJ2-7,TRBD2,CASSPSGLADYEQYF,TGCGCCAGCAGCCCATCGGGACTAGCGGACTACGAGCAGTACTTC
TRBV11-2,NA,TRBJ2-7,TRBD1,CASSFPRDRGHYEQYF,TGTGCCAGCAGCTTCCCACGGGACAGGGGGCATTACGAGCAGTACTTC
TRBV27,NA,TRBJ1-4,TRBD1,CASSNRDRVGEKLFF,TGTGCCAGCAGTAACCGGGACAGGGTTGGTGAAAAACTGTTTTTT
TRBV11-1,NA,TRBJ1-1,NA,CASSPSTGGSTEAFF,TGTGCCAGCAGCCCATCGACAGGAGGTAGCACTGAAGCTTTCTTT
TRBV4-1,NA,TRBJ2-2,NA,CASRSQGSSGSTGELFF,TGCGCCAGCAGGAGCCAGGGTTCCTCGGGGAGCACCGGGGAGCTGTTTTTT
TRBV5-1,NA,TRBJ2-3,TRBD1,CASSFRTGTTDTQYF,TGCGCCAGCAGCTTTAGGACAGGGACCACAGATACGCAGTATTTT
TRBV18,NA,TRBJ2-7,TRBD2,CASSPRGTTRNEQYF,TGTGCCAGCTCACCCCGTGGGACTACACGCAACGAGCAGTACTTC
TRBV7-6,NA,TRBJ2-2,TRBD2,CASSLVRGSINTGELFF,TGTGCCAGCAGCTTAGTACGCGGGAGTATCAACACCGGGGAGCTGTTTTTT
TRBV18,NA,TRBJ1-4,TRBD1,CASSSGQGTATNEKLFF,TGTGCCAGCTCATCGGGACAGGGTACAGCAACTAATGAAAAACTGTTTTTT
TRBV5-1,NA,TRBJ1-2,TRBD1,CASSPNRGLGYGYTF,TGCGCCAGCAGCCCAAACAGGGGGCTCGGCTATGGCTACACCTTC
TRBV7-2,NA,TRBJ1-1,NA,CASSWGGSREAFF,TGTGCCAGCAGCTGGGGAGGGTCGCGTGAAGCTTTCTTT